Each of the 5 T cell receptor beta chains below was sequenced from the same sample in a study of immune cell composition in non-small cell lung cancer. Assay: immunoSEQ multiplex PCR; the TCRdb copy retains only in-frame clones and omits some. The table has about 1,800 clones, about three quarters seen once; the top ten hold roughly a tenth. Material: lung tumor tissue. The receptor source for this set is a human donor with non-small cell lung cancer.

CDR3 in DNA: TGTGCCAGCAGCAAAATAGGGGCGGACGCCGCTTACACAGATACGCAGTATTTT. It specifies CASSKIGADAAYTDTQYF. The genes are TRBV11-1 and TRBJ2-3; D perhaps matches TRBD1 (5 bases). This CDR3 has 18 residues. Deletions cut 5 bases from V and 2 bases from J, with 23 bases between. CDR1 is SGHAT and CDR2 is FQDESV in the germline V gene (reference sequence).

This sequence joins TRBV6-5 and TRBJ1-2, with TRBD1 matching 10 bases. The ends lost 4 bases at V and 7 bases at J; junction bases unmatched: 12. CDR1 MNHEY and CDR2 SVGAGI come from the germline V gene. This CDR3 region has 16 residues. The CDR3 sequence is CASSSPRDRGRGGYTF. The CDR3 coding sequence is TGTGCCAGCAGTTCTCCCCGGGACAGGGGACGTGGTGGCTACACCTTC.

The rearrangement links TRBV5-5 to TRBJ1-1; the D gene is possibly TRBD1 (6 bases). Germline V gene data show CDR1 as SGHKS and CDR2 as YYEKEE (reference sequence). This CDR3 contains 14 residues. Trimming removed 0 bases from V and 11 bases from J, with 17 bases in between. The CDR3 nucleotides are TGTGCCAGCAGCTTGGGACAGGCGGGTCTGAATGCTTTCTTT. As protein: CASSLGQAGLNAFF.

The chain combines TRBV19 with TRBJ2-1, with a possible D match to TRBD2 (7 bases). Germline CDR1 and CDR2: LNHDA and SQIVND (reference sequence). Trimming cost V 7 bases and J 0 bases, with 16 bases left between them. The CDR3 covers 16 residues. The CDR3 bases are TGTGCCAGTAAACTCAGGGGCGGGAGCTCCTACAATGAGCAGTTCTTC. It encodes CASKLRGGSSYNEQFF. The full variable domain, completed using reference TRBV19 and TRBJ2-1, is DGGITQSPKYLFRKEGQNVTLSCEQNLNHDAMYWYRQDPGQGLRLIYYSQIVNDFQKGDIAEGYSVSREKKESFPLTVTSAQKNPTAFYLCASKLRGGSSYNEQFFGPGTRLTVL.

This chain links TRBV19 with TRBJ1-1; no reliable D call. This CDR3 contains 13 residues. V dropped 4 bases and J dropped 1 base, with 7 bases sitting between them. Germline CDR1 LNHDA, CDR2 SQIVND (reference sequence). The CDR3 DNA follows: TGTGCCAGTAGTACCACAGCGAACACTGAAGCTTTCTTT. It translates to CASSTTANTEAFF.